Below are 5 T cell receptor beta chains sequenced from a single sample in a study of T cell changes during pregnancy in multiple sclerosis. Sequencing was performed with immunoSEQ multiplex PCR; in TCRdb, only in-frame clones are kept and a portion is missing. The sample lists some 69,000 clones, less than 95% occurring once. Material: peripheral blood, obtained in the second trimester of pregnancy. These receptors all stem from a female donor in good health, enrolled as a control in a pregnancy study.

This rearrangement joins TRBV19 to TRBJ1-1, with 7 bases aligning to TRBD1. The CDR3 has 14 amino acids. Germline V CDR1 and CDR2: LNHDA, SQIVND (reference sequence). V shed 3 bases, J shed 7 bases, and the junction held 8 bases outside the gene matches. The CDR3, as DNA: TGTGCCAGTAGTATCGAAAAGGACAGGATTGAAGCTTTCTTT. Translating gives CASSIEKDRIEAFF.

V is TRBV28 and J is TRBJ2-5, with a possible D match to TRBD1 (6 bases). CDR1 and CDR2 (germline): MDHEN, SYDVKM. The CDR3 sequence is 12 residues long. V lost 6 bases, J lost 2 bases, and 7 bases lay in between. CDR3 region: CASRTGQETQYF. The DNA of the CDR3 is TGTGCCAGCAGGACAGGACAAGAGACCCAGTACTTC.

This chain joins TRBV9 and TRBJ1-4; TRBD1 might be the D (5 bases). Per germline, CDR1 SGDLS and CDR2 YYNGEE. The V end lost 4 bases, the J end lost 6 bases, and 16 bases lay between the germline ends. The CDR3 has 15 residues. This chain's CDR3 is CASSPRGRVDEKLFF. The CDR3 nucleotides read TGTGCCAGCAGCCCAAGGGGCAGGGTAGATGAAAAACTGTTTTTT.

This clone was detected a few times. The chain is built from TRBV30 and TRBJ1-1; 8 nucleotides agree with TRBD1. This CDR3 has 12 residues. Germline V gives CDR1 GTSNPN, CDR2 SVGIG (reference sequence). The junction had 3 bases not matched to a gene; V was cut back by 3 bases and J by 6 bases. The CDR3 DNA sequence: TGTGCCTGGAGGACAGGGGTCTCTGAAGCTTTCTTT. The encoded protein is CAWRTGVSEAFF. Based on the CDR3 plus reference TRBV30 and TRBJ1-1, the full variable domain is SQTIHQWPATLVQPVGSPLSLECTVEGTSNPNLYWYRQAAGRGLQLLFYSVGIGQISSEVPQNLSASRPQDRQFILSSKKLLLSDSGFYLCAWRTGVSEAFFGQGTRLTVV.

This clone has only one observation. The V and J genes are TRBV6-1 and TRBJ2-5; no firm D call. The germline V gene encodes CDR1 MNHNS and CDR2 SASEGT. Trimming stripped 3 bases from V and 0 bases from J, with 11 bases between. The CDR3 spans 15 residues. The CDR3 region is CASSEISVNQETQYF. The CDR3 DNA follows: TGTGCCAGCAGTGAGATTTCGGTAAACCAAGAGACCCAGTACTTC.